Presented here are 28 T cell receptor beta chains from one specimen sequenced in a study of blood T cell repertoires in COVID-19. Clones were sequenced by immunoSEQ multiplex PCR, and TCRdb holds only the in-frame ones, with some missing. The sample contains more than 45,000 clones, just over 85% of which appear only once. The sequencing sample was made of peripheral blood. All receptors come from a woman older than 75 with acute or convalescent COVID-19.

The CDR3 coding sequence is TGCGCCAGCAGCGCAGCGGACTACCCTTCCGAGACCCAGTACTTC. It is translated as CASSAADYPSETQYF. The chain employs TRBV5-1 and TRBJ2-5, with a weak D call TRBD2 (6 bases). The CDR3 extends over 15 amino acids. Trimming removed 4 bases at V and 5 bases at J, with 18 bases between. CDR1 and CDR2 from the germline V gene are SGHRS and YFSETQ.

This clone is a singleton in its sample. The chain combines TRBV30 with TRBJ1-4, with 11 bases matching TRBD1. CDR1 and CDR2 (germline): GTSNPN, SVGIG (reference sequence). Trimming took 0 bases from V and 11 from J; bases not matched to a gene: 14. The CDR3 runs 17 residues. The CDR3 loop is CAWSVPGQGGRMRKLFF. The CDR3 bases are TGTGCCTGGAGTGTCCCGGGACAGGGGGGACGAATGAGGAAACTGTTTTTT. The full variable domain, its missing parts supplied by reference TRBV30 and TRBJ1-4, is SQTIHQWPATLVQPVGSPLSLECTVEGTSNPNLYWYRQAAGRGLQLLFYSVGIGQISSEVPQNLSASRPQDRQFILSSKKLLLSDSGFYLCAWSVPGQGGRMRKLFFGSGTQLSVL.

The V call is TRBV28, the J call TRBJ1-1; 7 bases map to TRBD1. The J segment lost 1 base and the V segment lost 5 bases, leaving 10 bases of the junction unmatched. Germline CDR1 is MDHEN and CDR2 is SYDVKM. The length of the CDR3 is 16 residues. The DNA for the CDR3 is TGTGCCAGCAGTAGCCAGCCCGGGACAGAGAACACTGAAGCTTTCTTT. Protein sequence: CASSSQPGTENTEAFF.

The rearrangement uses TRBV7-2 and TRBJ2-3; D unresolved. The CDR3 is made up of 15 amino acids. Trimming removed 1 base at V and 2 bases at J, with 10 bases between. Per germline, CDR1 SGHTA and CDR2 FQGNSA. CDR3 residues: CASSLDGSYTDTQYF. In nucleotides, the CDR3 is TGTGCCAGCAGCTTAGACGGTTCCTACACAGATACGCAGTATTTT.

This rearrangement joins TRBV5-6 to TRBJ1-1; weak D call: TRBD1 (6 bases). Germline-derived CDR1 and CDR2 are SGHDT and YYEEEE. There are 13 residues in the CDR3. V shed 2 bases and J shed 4 bases, with 9 bases lying between them. CDR3 sequence: CASSFLGATEAFF. The CDR3 DNA is TGTGCCAGCAGCTTTTTGGGGGCCACTGAAGCTTTCTTT.

The V gene is TRBV18, the J gene TRBJ1-1; TRBD1 aligns across 7 bases. Germline V lookup: CDR1 KGHSH, CDR2 LQKENI. V shed 3 bases, J shed 1 base, and the junction held 5 bases outside the gene matches. The CDR3 sequence is 15 residues long. CDR3 protein: CASSPSRDRNTEAFF. The CDR3 DNA is TGTGCCAGCTCACCGTCCCGGGACAGGAACACTGAAGCTTTCTTT.

CDR3 sequence: CASSTYRGGGYTF. CDR3 bases: TGTGCCAGCAGCACTTACAGGGGAGGCGGCTACACCTTC. The V call is TRBV7-3, the J call TRBJ1-2, with 7 bases matching TRBD1. V gave up 5 bases and J gave up 8 bases; unmatched junction bases: 8. The CDR3 runs to 13 residues. The germline V gene has CDR1 SGHTA and CDR2 FQGTGA.

This chain joins TRBV4-1 and TRBJ2-3; D unclear. V lost 0 bases and J 1 base, leaving 8 bases between the germline ends. The CDR3 is made up of 15 amino acids. Germline V gene lookup returns CDR1 MGHRA and CDR2 YSYEKL. The CDR3 DNA follows: TGCGCCAGCAGCCAAGAAGACAAGGGCACAGATACGCAGTATTTT. Translation gives CASSQEDKGTDTQYF.

J is TRBJ1-4 and V is TRBV2, with 8 bases fitting TRBD1. The CDR3 runs to 15 residues. Germline V CDR1 and CDR2: SNHLY, FYNNEI. With V trimmed by 7 bases and J by 5 bases, 9 bases remained unmatched. The CDR3 sequence: CASILTGAQNEKLFF. The CDR3 bases are TGTGCCAGCATCCTGACAGGGGCACAAAATGAAAAACTGTTTTTT.

V and J are TRBV11-3 and TRBJ2-1; D gene ambiguous. The V end was cut by 0 bases, the J end by 6 bases, with 12 bases between. There are 15 residues in the CDR3. Germline CDR1 reads SGHNT; CDR2 reads YENEEA. In nucleotides, the CDR3 is TGTGCCAGCAGCTTAGATTACGCGACTCTCAATGAGCAGTTCTTC. Translating gives CASSLDYATLNEQFF.

The V call is TRBV7-8, the J call TRBJ1-4, with D unresolved. V was clipped by 2 bases and J by 3 bases, with 10 bases between them. Germline values: CDR1 SGHVS, CDR2 FQNEAQ. The CDR3 has 15 residues. DNA for the CDR3: TGTGCCAGCAGCTTAAATCCACAACCTAATGAAAAACTGTTTTTT. This codes for CASSLNPQPNEKLFF.

The CDR3 DNA reads as TGTGCCAGCAGTGCGGGGACGCGAGAGCAGTACTTC. Protein sequence: CASSAGTREQYF. The gene calls are TRBV27 and TRBJ2-7; maybe TRBD2 (6 bases). Germline CDR1 reads MNHEY; CDR2 reads SMNVEV (reference sequence). V dropped 5 bases and J dropped 7 bases, with 12 bases sitting between them. The CDR3 has 12 residues.

The chain uses TRBV27 and TRBJ1-2, with D unresolved. V lost 4 bases to trimming and J lost 1 base, with 10 bases between them. CDR1 MNHEY and CDR2 SMNVEV come from the germline V gene (reference sequence). This CDR3 has 14 residues. CDR3 amino acids: CASSSRNVNYGYTF. The DNA for the CDR3 is TGTGCCAGCAGTTCGCGCAACGTTAACTATGGCTACACCTTC.

V is TRBV30 and J is TRBJ2-1, with TRBD1 matching 10 bases. The CDR3 is 14 amino acids. V gave up 2 bases and J gave up 3 bases; unmatched junction bases: 1. Germline loops: CDR1 GTSNPN, CDR2 SVGIG (reference sequence). Here the CDR3 DNA reads TGTGCCTGGAGTCGGGACAGGGGCTACAATGAGCAGTTCTTC. Amino acids: CAWSRDRGYNEQFF.

This chain joins TRBV5-1 and TRBJ2-7; 10 bases are a match to TRBD2. V was clipped by 0 bases and J by 4 bases; unmatched bases: 4. Germline V CDR1 and CDR2: SGHRS, YFSETQ. CDR3 length: 15 residues. CDR3 amino acids: CASSLDGSGGYEQYF. CDR3 nucleotide sequence: TGCGCCAGCAGCTTGGATGGTAGCGGGGGGTACGAGCAGTACTTC.

J is TRBJ1-2 and V is TRBV30; 8 bases line up with TRBD1. Per germline, CDR1 GTSNPN and CDR2 SVGIG (reference sequence). The CDR3 has 12 amino acids. J lost 4 bases, V lost 8 bases, and 6 bases had no gene match. The DNA for the CDR3 is TGTGCCAGCGACAGGGGTTCCTATGGCTACACCTTC. Protein product: CASDRGSYGYTF.

This rearrangement joins TRBV2 to TRBJ1-5, with 7 nucleotides matching TRBD1. From germline, CDR1 is SNHLY and CDR2 FYNNEI. This CDR3 region has 17 residues. Unmatched junction bases numbered 13, after V lost 6 bases and J lost 2 bases. CDR3 nucleotides: TGTGCCAGCAGCGTAGTTCAGGGGGTTAGAGGCAATCAGCCCCAGCATTTT. Amino acid sequence: CASSVVQGVRGNQPQHF. The full variable domain, completed using reference TRBV2 and TRBJ1-5, is EPEVTQTPSHQVTQMGQEVILRCVPISNHLYFYWYRQILGQKVEFLVSFYNNEISEKSEIFDDQFSVERPDGSNFTLKIRSTKLEDSAMYFCASSVVQGVRGNQPQHFGDGTRLSIL.

The rearrangement links TRBV6-1 to TRBJ2-5; D unresolved. This CDR3 contains 15 residues. V dropped 1 base and J dropped 1 base, with 10 bases sitting between them. The germline CDR1 and CDR2 sequences are MNHNS and SASEGT. CDR3 amino acids: CASSEERRRQETQYF. CDR3 DNA sequence: TGTGCCAGCAGTGAAGAACGGCGGCGCCAAGAGACCCAGTACTTC.

V and J are TRBV20-1 and TRBJ2-3, with D tentatively TRBD2 (5 bases). Germline V gives CDR1 DFQATT, CDR2 SNEGSKA (reference sequence). The CDR3 contains 11 residues. The V and J ends lost 5 bases and 6 bases respectively, with 9 bases between them. For the CDR3, the DNA is TGCAGTGCTCCCTGGAGGGATACGCAGTATTTT. Translated: CSAPWRDTQYF.

J is TRBJ1-3 and V is TRBV6-5, with no clear D. Germline V gene lookup returns CDR1 MNHEY and CDR2 SVGAGI. The CDR3 has 12 residues. V lost 8 bases and J lost 0, with 5 bases in between. This CDR3 is CASGSSGNTIYF. The CDR3 nucleotides read TGTGCCAGCGGGAGCTCTGGAAACACCATATATTTT.

The chain has TRBV4-1 and TRBJ1-1; tentative D call: TRBD1 (5 bases). V dropped 0 bases and J dropped 0 bases, with 11 bases sitting between them. The CDR3 contains 16 residues. Germline CDR1 and CDR2: MGHRA and YSYEKL. The CDR3, as DNA: TGCGCCAGCAGCCAAGATTGGGGCAGGCTGAACACTGAAGCTTTCTTT. This gives the protein CASSQDWGRLNTEAFF.

V gene TRBV6-5 combines with J gene TRBJ2-7; 9 bases align to TRBD1. The CDR3 length is 14 residues. The V gene end was trimmed by 6 bases and the J gene end by 5 bases; junction bases not matched to a gene: 8. The germline CDR1 and CDR2 sequences are MNHEY and SVGAGI. CDR3 sequence: CASSQPGQGHEQYF. CDR3 nucleotides: TGTGCCAGCAGCCAGCCGGGACAGGGCCACGAGCAGTACTTC.

This clone appeared a few times. Relative to the germline gene, one junction end is altered; a read error may explain this. This rearrangement joins TRBV19 to TRBJ1-2; D is perhaps TRBD1 (5 bases). Germline values: CDR1 LNHDA, CDR2 SQIVND (reference sequence). CDR3 length equals 13 residues. For the CDR3, the DNA is TGTGCCAGTAGTATGGGGGAGGTCTATGCCTACACCTTC. Amino acid sequence: CASSMGEVYAYTF.

This rearrangement joins TRBV6-6 to TRBJ1-1; D is uncertain. Trimming shortened V by 6 bases and J by 3 bases, and 14 bases separated the two germline ends. The CDR3 covers 14 residues. The V gene's germline CDR1 is MNHNY and CDR2 SVGAGI (reference sequence). The CDR3 loop reads CASSLRWGDTEAFF. Here the CDR3 DNA reads TGTGCCAGCAGCCTACGGTGGGGAGACACTGAAGCTTTCTTT.

The chain is built from TRBV6-2 or TRBV6-3 and TRBJ2-7, with 8 bases fitting TRBD1. The germline V gene encodes CDR1 MNHEY and CDR2 SVGEGT. Trimming at V came to 2 bases and at J to 1 base, leaving 7 bases not matched to a gene. The CDR3 is 16 amino acids. CDR3 in amino acids: CASSYPSGQASYEQYF. The CDR3 DNA reads as TGTGCCAGCAGTTACCCCTCGGGACAGGCATCCTACGAGCAGTACTTC.

J is TRBJ2-2 and V is TRBV19; 8 bases map to TRBD1. J was trimmed by 2 bases and V by 6 bases; bases with no gene match: 5. The CDR3 has 15 residues. Germline assignment: CDR1 LNHDA and CDR2 SQIVND (reference sequence). The CDR3 region is CASRTDRGNTGELFF. The CDR3 region has the DNA TGTGCCAGTAGAACCGACAGGGGTAACACCGGGGAGCTGTTTTTT.

V and J are TRBV5-4 and TRBJ2-5; D possibly corresponds to TRBD2 (5 bases). The germline V gene encodes CDR1 SGHNT and CDR2 YYREEE (reference sequence). V was trimmed by 1 base and J by 1 base, leaving 11 bases between them. The CDR3 is 15 residues long. The CDR3 reads CASSLSSGSQETQYF. The CDR3 DNA reads as TGTGCCAGCAGCTTGAGTTCGGGGAGCCAAGAGACCCAGTACTTC.

The chain couples TRBV10-3 to TRBJ1-1; the D gene is possibly TRBD1 (6 bases). The CDR3 has 12 residues. Germline-derived CDR1 and CDR2 are ENHRY and SYGVKD. The CDR3 DNA sequence: TGTGCTTCCGGACAGCAGAACACTGAAGCTTTCTTT. The encoded protein is CASGQQNTEAFF.